What follows describes a single T cell receptor beta chain. Its antigen is unknown. The method was immunoSEQ multiplex PCR; TCRdb's version includes in-frame clones alone and lacks a portion of them. The sample lists about 60,000 clones; 90% to 95% were seen once. This sample was included in a study of OX40 agonist ivuxolimab in advanced cancers. General study points: Among the least clonally expanded were partial responders at 0.1-3.0 mg/kg.

CDR3 length equals 15 residues. Germline V CDR1 and CDR2: SGHAT, FQDESV (reference sequence). V lost 4 bases to trimming and J lost 4 bases; unmatched junction nucleotides: 1. The sequenced sample was CD4+ or CD8+ T cells sorted from blood, obtained in a trial of the OX40 agonist ivuxolimab. This sequence joins TRBV11-1 and TRBJ2-1, with 13 bases that match TRBD2. This sequence was found in an adult with an advanced solid tumor such as melanoma, head and neck, liver or kidney cancer. The CDR3 loop reads CASSSGLAGYNEQFF. CDR3 coding DNA: TGTGCCAGCAGCTCGGGACTAGCGGGATACAATGAGCAGTTCTTC.